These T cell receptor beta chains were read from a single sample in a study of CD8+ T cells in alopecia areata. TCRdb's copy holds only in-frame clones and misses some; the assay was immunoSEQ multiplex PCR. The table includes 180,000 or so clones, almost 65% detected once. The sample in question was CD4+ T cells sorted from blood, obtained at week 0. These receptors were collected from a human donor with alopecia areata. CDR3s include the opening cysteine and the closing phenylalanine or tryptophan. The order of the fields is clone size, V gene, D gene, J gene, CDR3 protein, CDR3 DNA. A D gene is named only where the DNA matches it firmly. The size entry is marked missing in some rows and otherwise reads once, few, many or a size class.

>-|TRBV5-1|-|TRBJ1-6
CASSNRGDNSPLHF
TGCGCCAGCAGCAACCGGGGCGATAATTCACCCCTCCACTTT
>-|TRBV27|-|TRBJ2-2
CASSPRYRDWTGELFF
TGTGCCAGCAGTCCGCGCTACAGGGATTGGACCGGGGAGCTGTTTTTT
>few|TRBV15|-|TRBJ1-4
CATSREEGLRDEKLFF
TGTGCCACCAGCAGAGAAGAGGGACTTCGGGATGAAAAACTGTTTTTT
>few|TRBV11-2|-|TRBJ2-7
CASSAQTGGYEQYF
TGTGCCAGCAGCGCTCAAACAGGAGGCTACGAGCAGTACTTC
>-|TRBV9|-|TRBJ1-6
CASSVAAGSYNSPLHF
TGTGCCAGCAGCGTAGCCGCGGGCTCCTATAATTCACCCCTCCACTTT
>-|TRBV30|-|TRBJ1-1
CAWSVLSAGMNTEAFF
TGTGCCTGGAGTGTACTCTCGGCAGGAATGAACACTGAAGCTTTCTTT
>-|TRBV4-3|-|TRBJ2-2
CASSQDAGHGTYTGELFF
TGCGCCAGCAGCCAAGATGCCGGACACGGCACATACACCGGGGAGCTGTTTTTT
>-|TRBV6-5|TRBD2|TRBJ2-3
CASMDSGGPDTQYF
TGTGCCAGCATGGATAGCGGGGGCCCAGATACGCAGTATTTT
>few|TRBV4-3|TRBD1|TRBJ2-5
CASSRPGQMYQETQYF
TGCGCCAGCAGCCGCCCGGGACAGATGTACCAAGAGACCCAGTACTTC
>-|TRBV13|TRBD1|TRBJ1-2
CASLRTGDGNYGYTF
TGTGCCAGCCTAAGGACAGGGGACGGAAACTATGGCTACACCTTC
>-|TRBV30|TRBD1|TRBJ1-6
CACVDRADSPLHF
TGTGCCTGCGTCGACAGGGCGGATTCACCCCTCCACTTT
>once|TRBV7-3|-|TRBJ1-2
CASSYQDLHGYTF
TGTGCCAGCAGCTATCAGGACCTGCACGGCTACACCTTC
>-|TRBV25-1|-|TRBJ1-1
CASSGLQEAFF
TGTGCCAGCAGTGGTTTACAGGAAGCTTTCTTT
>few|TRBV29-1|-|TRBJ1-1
CSVEPKGSPAEAFF
TGCAGCGTTGAACCCAAGGGATCCCCCGCTGAAGCTTTCTTT
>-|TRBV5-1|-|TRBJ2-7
CASSPINLYEQYF
TGCGCCAGCAGTCCCATTAACCTCTACGAGCAGTACTTC
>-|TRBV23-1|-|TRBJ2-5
CASSRSGFIGETQYF
TGCGCCAGCAGTCGGTCAGGGTTCATAGGGGAGACCCAGTACTTC
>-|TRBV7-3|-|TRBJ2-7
CASRTSGRPSPYEQYF
TGTGCCAGCAGAACCTCGGGACGCCCGAGCCCCTACGAGCAGTACTTC
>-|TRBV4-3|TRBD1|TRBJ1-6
CASSQTGTGGSPLHF
TGCGCCAGCAGCCAAACCGGGACAGGTGGTTCACCCCTCCACTTT
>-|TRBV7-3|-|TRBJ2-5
CASSLIGGQETQYF
TGTGCCAGCAGCTTGATAGGCGGACAAGAGACCCAGTACTTC
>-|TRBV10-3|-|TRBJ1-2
CAISESPGDGYTF
TGTGCCATCAGTGAGTCGCCGGGTGATGGCTACACCTTC
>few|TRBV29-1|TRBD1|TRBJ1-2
CSVEPGGGGYTF
TGCAGCGTTGAACCAGGGGGCGGAGGCTACACCTTC
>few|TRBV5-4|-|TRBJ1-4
CASSSAHRGLNEKLFF
TGTGCCAGCAGCTCGGCTCACCGGGGTCTTAATGAAAAACTGTTTTTT
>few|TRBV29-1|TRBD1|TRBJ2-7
CSVPGTGIFEQYF
TGCAGCGTTCCCGGGACAGGGATTTTCGAGCAGTACTTC
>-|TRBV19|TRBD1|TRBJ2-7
CASSINPGQGTYEQYF
TGTGCCAGTAGTATCAACCCGGGACAGGGAACCTACGAGCAGTACTTC
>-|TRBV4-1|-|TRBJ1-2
CASSQGSIVQGNYGYTF
TGCGCCAGCAGCCAAGGGTCTATTGTTCAGGGTAACTATGGCTACACCTTC
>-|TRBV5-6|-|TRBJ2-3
CASSTRRVHTQYF
TGTGCCAGCAGCACGCGTAGGGTGCATACGCAGTATTTT
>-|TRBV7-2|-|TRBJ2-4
CASSPAATANIQYF
TGTGCCAGCAGCCCCGCCGCCACGGCAAACATTCAGTACTTC
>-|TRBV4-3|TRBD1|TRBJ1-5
CASSHGQVNQPQHF
TGCGCCAGCAGCCACGGACAGGTAAATCAGCCCCAGCATTTT
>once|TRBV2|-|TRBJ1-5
CASSWNRNQPQHF
TGTGCCAGCAGTTGGAATCGCAATCAGCCCCAGCATTTT
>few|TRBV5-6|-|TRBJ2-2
CASSFTGSGTGELFF
TGTGCCAGCAGCTTTACAGGTTCGGGCACCGGGGAGCTGTTTTTT
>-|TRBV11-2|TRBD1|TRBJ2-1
CASSAGTVIYNEQFF
TGTGCCAGCAGCGCCGGGACAGTAATCTACAATGAGCAGTTCTTC
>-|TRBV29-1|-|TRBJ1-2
CSAGTNYGYTF
TGCAGCGCAGGGACTAACTATGGCTACACCTTC
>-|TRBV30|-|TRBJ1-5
CAWSAEGNQPQHF
TGTGCCTGGAGTGCAGAGGGCAATCAGCCCCAGCATTTT
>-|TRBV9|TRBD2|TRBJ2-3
CASSVVLAGGPDTQYF
TGTGCCAGCAGCGTAGTACTAGCGGGGGGTCCAGATACGCAGTATTTT
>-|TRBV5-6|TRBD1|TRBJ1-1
CASSWGQLNTEAFF
TGTGCCAGCAGCTGGGGACAGTTGAACACTGAAGCTTTCTTT
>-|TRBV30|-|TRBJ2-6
CAWTQGTNSGANVLTF
TGTGCCTGGACCCAGGGAACTAACTCTGGGGCCAACGTCCTGACTTTC
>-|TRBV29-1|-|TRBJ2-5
CSVEGSQETQYF
TGCAGCGTTGAAGGCAGTCAAGAGACCCAGTACTTC
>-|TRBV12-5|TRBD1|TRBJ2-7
CASGFTGGYEQYF
TGTGCTAGTGGTTTCACAGGGGGCTACGAGCAGTACTTC
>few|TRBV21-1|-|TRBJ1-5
CASTRDTPFGDQPQHF
TGTGCCAGCACCCGGGACACCCCCTTTGGGGATCAGCCCCAGCATTTT
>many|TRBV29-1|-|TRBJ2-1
CSVDVAGLYNEQFF
TGCAGCGTTGATGTGGCGGGGCTCTACAATGAGCAGTTCTTC
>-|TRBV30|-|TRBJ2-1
CAWTIPSSGSHEQFF
TGTGCCTGGACGATCCCCAGCAGTGGAAGTCATGAGCAGTTCTTC
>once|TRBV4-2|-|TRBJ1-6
CASSQEAAPLHF
TGTGCCAGCAGCCAAGAAGCAGCACCCCTCCACTTT
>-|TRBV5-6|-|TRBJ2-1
CASSLGNNEQFF
TGTGCCAGCAGCTTGGGGAACAATGAGCAGTTCTTC
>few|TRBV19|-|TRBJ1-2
CASSPKLQGYYTF
TGTGCCAGTAGTCCCAAACTGCAGGGATACTACACCTTC
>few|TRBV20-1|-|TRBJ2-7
CSASRGYEQYF
TGCAGTGCTAGTAGGGGGTACGAGCAGTACTTC
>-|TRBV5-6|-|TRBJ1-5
CASRPNDRNQPQHF
TGTGCCAGCAGACCAAACGACAGAAATCAGCCCCAGCATTTT
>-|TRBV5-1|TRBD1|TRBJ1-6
CASNPGQLNSPLHF
TGCGCCAGCAACCCGGGACAGCTAAATTCACCCCTCCACTTT
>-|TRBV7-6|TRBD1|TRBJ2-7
CASSTGTGGAYEQYF
TGTGCCAGCAGCACCGGGACAGGGGGCGCCTACGAGCAGTACTTC
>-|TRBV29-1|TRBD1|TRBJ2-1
CSVEDLWVNGDRANEQFF
TGCAGCGTTGAAGATCTATGGGTTAATGGGGACAGGGCTAATGAGCAGTTCTTC
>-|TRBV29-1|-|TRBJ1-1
CSVEGTVNTEAFF
TGCAGCGTTGAAGGGACAGTAAACACTGAAGCTTTCTTT